This note documents a single T cell receptor (beta chain) sequence. Its cognate antigen has yet to be identified. Within one base of it there is no much larger clone, and no base qualities were kept. These data are taken from a study of radiation and T cells in renal cell carcinoma (dated by TCRdb to 2020 to 2021). Describing the broader study: Samples were obtained from a clinical trial, in which 15 Gy stereotactic body radiation therapy was delivered to primary renal cell carcinomas and nephrectomy was performed 4 weeks later. A total of around 50 samples underwent TCR beta sequencing, made up of roughly 26 tumors and approximately 27 peripheral blood samples. A total of roughly 3,900,000 unique CDR3 nucleotide sequences, encoding 2.5 million to 3 million unique CDR3 amino acid sequences, were found across all 50 or so samples. On the study overall, not on this receptor specifically: Effects of radiation dose or scheduling on the TCR repertoire could not be addressed with the single-armed trial design. Because pretreatment tumor biopsies were not available, the study could not determine whether clonotypes were already present within the tumor at baseline. An increase in top tumor clonotypes in blood was observed from baseline to 2 weeks post-radiation, followed by contraction by 4 weeks, which was taken to suggest transient expansion of tumor-resident clones. Blood repertoire dynamics were not followed beyond 4 weeks after treatment.

CDR1 and CDR2 were assigned from the germline V gene (reference sequence) as GTSNPN and SVGIG. V is cut back by 4 bases and J by 6 bases, with 11 bases in the junction unmatched. Taken from cysteine to phenylalanine, the CDR3 has 15 residues. The only DNA kept is the CDR3, 45 bases in frame from the first base. This sample's time point label indicates: baseline pretreatment blood. The treatment or condition label for this specimen denotes: 15 Gy SBRT to primary tumor, nephrectomy 4 weeks later. To track tumor-enriched clonotypes, serial peripheral blood was sampled from radiation-treated patients at baseline and at 2 weeks and 4 weeks after SBRT. All patients had renal cell carcinoma with clear cell pathology. Genomic DNA for TCR sequencing was prepared using the QIAamp DNA Blood Mini Kit (Qiagen). Samples were included in the analyses only if all quality control checks were passed. TCR beta libraries were generated from genomic DNA with the immunoSEQ kit, following the manufacturer's recommendations. Library preparation used a first multiplex PCR with proprietary primers, then a second PCR adding unique barcodes, with bead cleanups after each round. Each sample batch included a kit-provided positive control reaction and a negative control reaction. The final libraries were assessed on an Agilent 4200 TapeStation D1000 ScreenTape, pooled by volume, and quantified by qPCR. Sequencing was performed on an Illumina NextSeq500 with a MidOutput 150-cycle cartridge, and 156 Read1 and 15 Index1 cycles were run with kit custom primers. The pooled library was loaded at 0.95 to 1 pM with approximately 20% PhiX control spiked in. From the authors' description of their analysis: The vendor-processed data were analyzed in R, and a clonotype was defined as all T cells that share the same CDR3 nucleotide sequence. In the clone abundance analyses, frequencies in each sample were normalized to that sample's 10,000 most abundant clones. Public T cell clones, which averaged fewer than five per sample, were excluded before analysis. Tumor-enriched clonotypes and baseline blood-enriched clonotypes were defined as those with an abundance difference of at least 32-fold between compartments. A beta-binomial differential abundance model was used to identify clonotypes that expanded or contracted between blood time points. Tumor-blood repertoire similarity was measured with the Baroni-Urbani and Buser coefficient, and group comparisons used two-tailed Wilcoxon tests in R. Not all clones reach the TCRdb copy of this immuneACCESS table, which keeps in-frame sequences only. Checked studies attribute under half of the gap to unresolved V genes and leave the rest unexplained. For V, J and clone size, that table is used; D and trimming come from the DNA. The sample has tens of thousands of clones on record, 82% of them singletons. Roughly 6.8% of the sample is held by the ten biggest clonotypes.

Material: blood, obtained from a patient whose treatment included radiotherapy and nephrectomy. The source is a man in his 60s with renal cell carcinoma. This chain joins TRBV30 to TRBJ2-2; 7 bases in between match TRBD2. The DNA sequence is TGTGCCTGGACCGGGACCGGGAGGTTCGCCGGGGAGCTGTTTTTT. The encoded protein is CAWTGTGRFAGELFF.